The table lists the clone carrying this T cell receptor beta chain with many counts. Its antigen remains unknown. The CDR3 is 17 amino acids. Germline CDR1 and CDR2: MNHEY and SVGEGT. The ends were cut back, 5 bases at V and 4 bases at J, with 23 bases in the middle. Quantitative 5'-RACE with molecular barcodes produced the TCR beta libraries. TCRdb called the 5' RACE reads again in MiXCR, with one record for every CDR3 protein. The data show about 220,000 distinct CDR3 sequences, roughly 25% seen once. This entry is derived from a study of CD8 T cells in ankylosing spondylitis. Overall study findings and caveats: Eight highly homologous variants formed a TCR beta motif that appeared characteristic of ankylosing spondylitis blood.

This chain uses TRBV6-2 or TRBV6-3 with TRBJ1-2, with D unclear. Sequenced sample: blood, either unsorted or a sorted T cell fraction (not recorded which). This TCR was recovered from a male donor with ankylosing spondylitis or in good health (not recorded which). The CDR3 DNA follows: TGTGCCAGCAGTCGGATCGATTTGAGGATCAGTGTCTATGGCTACACCTTC. It encodes CASSRIDLRISVYGYTF.